Sequencing of this T cell receptor (beta chain) was carried out in a study of blood T cells in healthy people across ages. Whole-study findings and limits: Fewer expanded clones and more diversity marked long-lived versus aged donors.

A J-beta primer mix and a sample-barcoded 5' primer were used in a second PCR of about 7 to 12 cycles. Each cDNA molecule received a tag from a template-switch adaptor that had 12 random nucleotides. TCRdb re-called the 5' RACE reads with MiXCR, one entry per CDR3 protein. The profile shows approximately 780,000 distinct CDR3 sequences, around 25% of them singletons. Details on this clonotype: The target antigen is unknown.

The same sample was also studied in work on T cells of mothers and their children. That work contributes: All extracted RNA went into cDNA synthesis, around 1.4 ug per 15 ul. The study found slightly higher but non-significant overlap in related versus unrelated mother-child pairs.

The receptor was isolated from a boy aged 5 to 17 in good health. Sequencing was performed on blood.

The CDR3 sequence: CSAQVQAGRAEAFF. The CDR3 coding sequence is TGCAGTGCCCAGGTTCAAGCAGGGCGCGCTGAAGCTTTCTTT. The chain is built from TRBV20-1 and TRBJ1-1, with D perhaps TRBD1 (5 bases). The CDR3 runs to 14 residues. V was cut by 6 bases and J by 6 bases, with 20 bases left in between. CDR1 is DFQATT, CDR2 SNEGSKA, per germline (reference sequence).